The 32 T cell receptor beta chains below all came from one sample that was sequenced in a study of PD-L1 blockade in urothelial cancer (TCRdb year 2017). The library was generated by the immunoSEQ multiplex PCR assay. TCRdb took this table from immuneACCESS and kept in-frame rearrangements with V and J called. Such tables lack part of the clones; where checked against another copy, unresolved V genes explain under half of the gap, and the rest is unexplained. The sample table lists about 120,000 clones, roughly 82% of them with a count of one. Roughly 2.4% of the sample rests with the top ten. The intended sense of this specimen's time point label: peripheral blood 6 weeks after treatment start. Sample: PBMCs, taken around atezolizumab (anti-PD-L1) treatment. All receptors derive from a man between 45 and 60 years old with urothelial cancer.

This clone was recorded only once. The chain joins TRBV28 to TRBJ1-6; D perhaps matches TRBD1 (5 bases). The germline V gene encodes CDR1 MDHEN and CDR2 SYDVKM. With 7 bases removed from V and 6 bases from J, the gap between germline ends came to 13 bases. CDR3 length: 14 amino acids. For the CDR3, the DNA is TGTGCCAGCAATGGTCCAGGGCTTAATTCACCCCTCCACTTT. Its protein is CASNGPGLNSPLHF.

The chain carries TRBV4-2 and TRBJ1-6; possibly TRBD1 for D (5 bases). Germline CDR1 LGHNA, CDR2 YNFKEQ. This CDR3 region has 18 residues. Trimming removed 0 bases from V and 7 bases from J, with 19 bases in between. CDR3 amino acids: CASSQDITQVSGNSPLHF. The CDR3, as DNA: TGTGCCAGCAGCCAAGATATTACACAGGTTTCAGGGAATTCACCCCTCCACTTT.

The genes are TRBV28 and TRBJ2-2; TRBD2 matches at 7 bases. Germline V gene data show CDR1 as MDHEN and CDR2 as SYDVKM. The V segment lost 8 bases and the J segment 4 bases; nucleotides outside the gene matches: 7. The CDR3 has 14 amino acids. DNA for the CDR3: TGTGCCAGCGGCCTTGGGGGGGGCACCGGGGAGCTGTTTTTT. Its translation: CASGLGGGTGELFF.

The genes are TRBV11-2 and TRBJ2-5, with 7 bases identical to TRBD2. The CDR3 consists of 16 residues. Germline V gives CDR1 SGHAT, CDR2 FQNNGV. The ends lost 3 bases at V and 0 bases at J; junction bases unmatched: 7. The CDR3 DNA reads as TGTGCCAGCAGCTTGGTTGGGGGAGGGAACCAAGAGACCCAGTACTTC. Translated: CASSLVGGGNQETQYF.

The chain employs TRBV29-1 and TRBJ1-3, with a tentative D call TRBD1 (5 bases). Trimming pared 6 bases from V and 2 bases from J, leaving 11 bases between. The CDR3 length is 13 residues. Germline V CDR1 and CDR2: SQVTM, ANQGSEA. CDR3 sequence (DNA): TGCAGCGTCTTACAGGTACCTGGAAACACCATATATTTT. It translates to CSVLQVPGNTIYF.

A single count supports this clone. The chain is built from TRBV9 and TRBJ2-1; D call uncertain. The CDR3 runs 13 residues. Per the germline V gene, CDR1 is SGDLS and CDR2 is YYNGEE. V was clipped by 0 bases and J by 9 bases, with 10 bases between them. The CDR3 region is CASSVGTVGEQFF. The CDR3 nucleotides read TGTGCCAGCAGCGTAGGCACAGTCGGTGAGCAGTTCTTC.

The V gene is TRBV4-1, the J gene TRBJ2-1; TRBD2 matches at 7 bases. V lost 1 base and J lost 7; bases outside the gene matches: 7. Per the germline V gene, CDR1 is MGHRA and CDR2 is YSYEKL. The CDR3 length is 15 residues. CDR3: CASSQGRGTINEQFF. The CDR3 DNA reads TGCGCCAGCAGCCAAGGGCGCGGGACTATTAATGAGCAGTTCTTC.

This clone has a single count. The chain has TRBV30 and TRBJ1-1; D gene uncertain. The V gene's germline CDR1 is GTSNPN and CDR2 SVGIG (reference sequence). Between the trimmed V and J ends, which lost 0 bases and 4 bases, there was a span of 9 bases. The CDR3 spans 13 residues. CDR3 residues: CAWSVLLRTEAFF. CDR3 DNA: TGTGCCTGGAGTGTACTGTTACGCACTGAAGCTTTCTTT.

The genes are TRBV5-1 and TRBJ1-1; 8 bases align to TRBD1. With V trimmed by 5 bases and J by 1 base, 10 bases remained unmatched. CDR1 is SGHRS, CDR2 YFSETQ, per germline. CDR3 length: 16 amino acids. The CDR3 loop is CASSFEYQGANTEAFF. The CDR3 DNA sequence: TGCGCCAGCAGTTTTGAATATCAGGGGGCGAACACTGAAGCTTTCTTT. Supplemented by reference TRBV5-1 and TRBJ1-1, the full variable domain reads KAGVTQTPRYLIKTRGQQVTLSCSPISGHRSVSWYQQTPGQGLQFLFEYFSETQRNKGNFPGRFSGRQFSNSRSEMNVSTLELGDSALYLCASSFEYQGANTEAFFGQGTRLTVV.

The J gene is TRBJ1-1, the V gene TRBV5-6; D is unresolved. Per germline, CDR1 SGHDT and CDR2 YYEEEE. The CDR3 consists of 13 residues. The V end was cut by 4 bases, the J end by 5 bases, with 12 bases between. The CDR3 region has the DNA TGTGCCAGCAGCCCTCTTTCGTCGACTGAAGCTTTCTTT. It specifies CASSPLSSTEAFF.

This clone was detected only a few times. V usage is TRBV28 and J usage is TRBJ1-2; TRBD1 might be the D (5 bases). This CDR3 contains 11 residues. CDR1 and CDR2 from the germline V gene are MDHEN and SYDVKM. Trimming removed 6 bases from V and 4 bases from J, with 6 bases in between. In nucleotides, the CDR3 is TGTGCCAGCAGGACAGTCTATGGCTACACCTTC. Residues: CASRTVYGYTF.

The chain employs TRBV6-4 and TRBJ2-1; 8 bases fit TRBD1. There are 15 residues in the CDR3. Germline CDR1 and CDR2: MRHNA and SNTAGT. Losses at the gene ends were 5 bases for V and 7 bases for J; bases not matched to a gene: 10. CDR3 residues: CASSFDTGGWNEQFF. In DNA, the CDR3 is TGTGCCAGCAGTTTTGATACAGGGGGGTGGAATGAGCAGTTCTTC.

This clone was seen only once. The rearrangement links TRBV7-9 to TRBJ1-1; TRBD1 matches at 10 bases. This CDR3 contains 15 residues. Trimming cost V 5 bases and J 5 bases; bases outside gene matches: 8. Germline V lookup: CDR1 SEHNR, CDR2 FQNEAQ (reference sequence). Written as DNA, the CDR3 is TGTGCCAGCAGCCTACGACAGGGGGCAGGGACTGAAGCTTTCTTT. Translated, it gives CASSLRQGAGTEAFF.

The J gene is TRBJ2-7, the V gene TRBV18, with 8 bases matching TRBD1. Germline CDR1 and CDR2: KGHSH and LQKENI. The junction had 13 bases not matched to a gene; V was cut back by 3 bases and J by 9 bases. The CDR3 is made up of 15 amino acids. The CDR3 spells CASSPSADREAWQYF. Here the CDR3 DNA reads TGTGCCAGCTCACCTTCGGCGGACAGGGAGGCTTGGCAGTACTTC. The full variable domain, its missing parts supplied by reference TRBV18 and TRBJ2-7, is NAGVMQNPRHLVRRRGQEARLRCSPMKGHSHVYWYRQLPEEGLKFMVYLQKENIIDESGMPKERFSAEFPKEGPSILRIQQVVRGDSAAYFCASSPSADREAWQYFGPGTRLTVT.

This clone was seen only once. V is TRBV28 and J is TRBJ2-3, with D unclear. Trimming shortened V by 5 bases and J by 6 bases, and 12 bases separated the two germline ends. CDR3 length equals 13 residues. Germline CDR1 reads MDHEN; CDR2 reads SYDVKM. Here the CDR3 DNA reads TGTGCCAGCAGTACATCACCCGTCGATACGCAGTATTTT. This sequence encodes CASSTSPVDTQYF.

A few counts support this clone. J is TRBJ1-6 and V is TRBV5-6; perhaps TRBD1 as D (6 bases). CDR1 SGHDT and CDR2 YYEEEE come from the germline V gene. This CDR3 spans 15 amino acids. V dropped 4 bases and J dropped 14 bases, with 22 bases sitting between them. The CDR3 protein is CASSKAGHPIFSLHF. CDR3 nucleotide sequence: TGTGCCAGCAGCAAAGCGGGACATCCAATTTTTTCCCTCCACTTT.

This rearrangement joins TRBV19 to TRBJ2-3; 10 positions agree with TRBD1. Germline CDR1 and CDR2: LNHDA and SQIVND (reference sequence). J gave up 4 bases and V 7 bases, and 8 bases lay outside the gene matches. The CDR3 spans 15 residues. This CDR3 is CASMKDRGKADTQYF. In DNA, the CDR3 is TGTGCCAGTATGAAGGACAGGGGGAAAGCAGATACGCAGTATTTT.

Details on this clone: This sample includes further DNA sequences coding for the same CDR3. The chain is built from TRBV6-5 and TRBJ1-5, with TRBD1 matching 9 bases. The CDR3 consists of 14 residues. Germline lookup yields CDR1 MNHEY and CDR2 SVGAGI. J gave up 7 bases and V 5 bases, and 6 bases lay outside the gene matches. In nucleotides, the CDR3 is TGTGCCAGCAGTAGTCGGACAGGGGTCCAGCCCCAGCATTTT. Translating gives CASSSRTGVQPQHF.

This chain connects TRBV2 to TRBJ1-4; 8 positions agree with TRBD1. This CDR3 has 16 residues. Trimming at V came to 6 bases and at J to 3 bases, leaving 9 bases not matched to a gene. CDR1 is SNHLY, CDR2 FYNNEI, per germline. The CDR3 spells CASRPNRQGSNEKLFF. CDR3 sequence (DNA): TGTGCCAGCAGACCAAATCGACAGGGGTCTAATGAAAAACTGTTTTTT.

Here the CDR3 reads CASSYSSLSNTGELFF. The DNA of the CDR3 is TGTGCCAGCAGTTACTCGAGCCTTTCGAACACCGGGGAGCTGTTTTTT. This chain links TRBV6-5 with TRBJ2-2, with D unresolved. The V end lost 0 bases, the J end lost 0 bases, and 8 bases lay between the germline ends. The CDR3 runs 16 residues. Germline-derived CDR1 and CDR2 are MNHEY and SVGAGI.

The rearrangement joins TRBV2 to TRBJ1-1, with D possibly being TRBD1 (6 bases). The CDR3 loop spans 12 amino acids. The germline CDR1 and CDR2 sequences are SNHLY and FYNNEI. V was clipped by 6 bases and J by 4 bases, with 9 bases between them. The DNA for the CDR3 is TGTGCCAGCAGACAGGGTGTCACTGAAGCTTTCTTT. Protein: CASRQGVTEAFF. Looking up the rest from reference TRBV2 and TRBJ1-1 gives the full variable domain: EPEVTQTPSHQVTQMGQEVILRCVPISNHLYFYWYRQILGQKVEFLVSFYNNEISEKSEIFDDQFSVERPDGSNFTLKIRSTKLEDSAMYFCASRQGVTEAFFGQGTRLTVV.

The chain combines TRBV19 with TRBJ1-1, with 8 bases aligning to TRBD1. Trimming removed 3 bases from V and 0 bases from J; junction bases left unmatched: 3. Germline values: CDR1 LNHDA, CDR2 SQIVND (reference sequence). The CDR3 consists of 15 residues. This chain's CDR3 is CASSIQGAMNTEAFF. The CDR3 bases are TGTGCCAGTAGTATTCAGGGGGCTATGAACACTGAAGCTTTCTTT.

The chain joins TRBV2 to TRBJ1-6; no clear D. This CDR3 spans 12 amino acids. Germline-derived CDR1 and CDR2 are SNHLY and FYNNEI. Trimming removed 3 bases at V and 16 bases at J, with 13 bases between. DNA of the CDR3: TGTGCCAGCAGTGATCGGGTTTTAATACTCCACTTT. This sequence encodes CASSDRVLILHF.

The chain joins TRBV9 to TRBJ2-7; 7 nucleotides line up with TRBD1. Germline lookup yields CDR1 SGDLS and CDR2 YYNGEE. This CDR3 has 14 amino acids. V trimming: 4 bases; J trimming: 6 bases; junction bases outside the gene matches: 10. For the CDR3, the DNA is TGTGCCAGCAGCCCTAACGACAGGGTACGCGAGCAGTACTTC. This codes for CASSPNDRVREQYF.

The chain has TRBV28 and TRBJ1-2, with TRBD1 matching 8 bases. Germline V gene sequence: CDR1 MDHEN, CDR2 SYDVKM. This CDR3 contains 12 residues. Trimming took 6 bases from V and 6 from J; bases not matched to a gene: 3. The CDR3 loop is CASRDRENGYTF. CDR3 bases: TGTGCCAGCAGGGACAGGGAGAATGGCTACACCTTC.

The chain combines TRBV6-6 with TRBJ2-7, with a possible D match to TRBD1 (5 bases). With 2 bases removed from V and 3 bases from J, the gap between germline ends came to 14 bases. The CDR3 extends over 15 amino acids. From germline, CDR1 is MNHNY and CDR2 SVGAGI (reference sequence). The CDR3 spells CASSYGQGRGYEQYF. CDR3 bases: TGTGCCAGCAGTTACGGCCAGGGAAGGGGCTACGAGCAGTACTTC.

The chain carries TRBV19 and TRBJ2-5; tentatively, D is TRBD2 (6 bases). Germline values: CDR1 LNHDA, CDR2 SQIVND (reference sequence). V gave up 6 bases and J gave up 5 bases, with 19 bases separating them. CDR3 length: 15 amino acids. The DNA for the CDR3 is TGTGCCAGTAGCAAGCAGGCCAGGCGGGGCGAGACCCAGTACTTC. The encoded protein is CASSKQARRGETQYF. Looking up the rest from reference TRBV19 and TRBJ2-5 gives the full variable domain: DGGITQSPKYLFRKEGQNVTLSCEQNLNHDAMYWYRQDPGQGLRLIYYSQIVNDFQKGDIAEGYSVSREKKESFPLTVTSAQKNPTAFYLCASSKQARRGETQYFGPGTRLLVL.

The rearrangement joins TRBV5-1 to TRBJ1-1; 7 bases map to TRBD1. Germline CDR1 and CDR2: SGHRS and YFSETQ. The length of the CDR3 is 16 residues. V was clipped by 4 bases and J by 5 bases; unmatched bases: 14. The CDR3 here is CASSHDRVGTETEAFF. The DNA of the CDR3 is TGCGCCAGCAGCCACGACAGGGTGGGGACGGAAACTGAAGCTTTCTTT.

This clone was counted a few times. This chain links TRBV6-1 with TRBJ2-5; 13 bases fit TRBD2. The germline gives CDR1 MNHNS, CDR2 SASEGT. The CDR3 length is 15 residues. J lost 1 base, V lost 6 bases, and 2 bases had no gene match. The CDR3 coding sequence is TGTGCCAGCAGGCGGACTAGCGGGAGCCAAGAGACCCAGTACTTC. Translating gives CASRRTSGSQETQYF.

The CDR3 loop is CASSRNRDRYTEAFF. The CDR3 DNA reads TGTGCCAGCAGCCGGAACCGGGACAGGTACACTGAAGCTTTCTTT. The rearrangement joins TRBV7-8 to TRBJ1-1, with TRBD1 matching over 8 bases. This CDR3 spans 15 amino acids. Germline V gene sequence: CDR1 SGHVS, CDR2 FQNEAQ. V was clipped by 5 bases and J by 3 bases; unmatched bases: 8.

The chain uses TRBV11-2 and TRBJ2-7, with 7 bases fitting TRBD2. The CDR3 has 14 amino acids. The ends lost 8 bases at V and 5 bases at J; junction bases unmatched: 12. CDR1 and CDR2 (germline): SGHAT, FQNNGV. CDR3 residues: CASAVARERHEQYF. The CDR3 DNA reads as TGTGCCAGCGCTGTCGCGCGGGAGAGACACGAGCAGTACTTC. Drawing the rest from reference TRBV11-2 and TRBJ2-7, the complete variable domain is EAGVAQSPRYKIIEKRQSVAFWCNPISGHATLYWYQQILGQGPKLLIQFQNNGVVDDSQLPKDRFSAERLKGVDSTLKIQPAKLEDSAVYLCASAVARERHEQYFGPGTRLTVT.

This chain links TRBV13 with TRBJ2-1, with 7 nucleotides matching TRBD2. The germline CDR1 and CDR2 sequences are PRHDT and FYEKMQ (reference sequence). This CDR3 comprises 16 residues. V lost 0 bases, J lost 0 bases, and 2 bases stayed unmatched. Here the CDR3 reads CASSLGGGSSYNEQFF. For the CDR3, the DNA is TGTGCCAGCAGCTTAGGGGGCGGGAGCTCCTACAATGAGCAGTTCTTC.